The rows below give T cell receptor beta chains drawn from one sample of a study of response to subunit inactivated influenza vaccine. TCRdb re-analysed the RT-PCR reads in MiXCR, keeping a single row per CDR3 protein. Altogether hundreds of thousands of distinct CDR3 sequences are present, over 9% being singletons, with the ten largest covering about 11%. These same data were also listed under a study on T cells expressing NK-cell markers.

The starting material was PBMCs from blood, obtained on the day of vaccination. Receptors were obtained from a man between 45 and 60 years old who received an inactivated influenza vaccine. Each CDR3 is given with its conserved first and last residue. Fields, in order: J gene, V gene, D gene, clone size, CDR3 DNA, CDR3 protein. D genes are given only for firm matches. Rows give clone size only sometimes, using once, few, many, or a class for an expanded clone.

j_gene: TRBJ2-1
v_gene: TRBV18
d_gene: TRBD2
abundance: many
CDR3nt: TGTGTCCACCAGCTCACCATAGTGAGGGCGGAGCGGGGCCCCTACAATGAGCAGTTCTTC
CDR3aa: CVHQLTIVRAERGPYNEQFF

j_gene: TRBJ2-7
v_gene: TRBV12-3/TRBV12-4
d_gene: -
abundance: many
CDR3nt: TGTGCCAGCAGACCAGGAGGGACTTACGAGCAGTACTTC
CDR3aa: CASRPGGTYEQYF

j_gene: TRBJ2-7
v_gene: TRBV18
d_gene: -
abundance: many
CDR3nt: TGTGCCAGCTCACCATCAGGGCTAAGCTCCTACGAGCAGTACTTC
CDR3aa: CASSPSGLSSYEQYF

j_gene: TRBJ2-3
v_gene: TRBV6-2/TRBV6-3
d_gene: TRBD2
abundance: few
CDR3nt: TGTGCCAGCAGAAAGGCGGGAGCGGGTGATACGCAGTATTTT
CDR3aa: CASRKAGAGDTQYF

j_gene: TRBJ2-1
v_gene: TRBV12-3/TRBV12-4
d_gene: TRBD1
abundance: -
CDR3nt: TGTGCCAGCAGTGACCCAGGGGGTCCCTACAATGAGCAGTTCTTC
CDR3aa: CASSDPGGPYNEQFF

j_gene: TRBJ1-6
v_gene: TRBV3-1
d_gene: -
abundance: -
CDR3nt: TGTGCCAGCAGCCAAACAGCCTATAATTCACCCCTCCACTTT
CDR3aa: CASSQTAYNSPLHF

j_gene: TRBJ2-2
v_gene: TRBV5-6
d_gene: TRBD2
abundance: few
CDR3nt: TGTGCCAGCAGCTTGGCTAGCGGGAGGGCCATAACCGGGGAGCTGTTTTTT
CDR3aa: CASSLASGRAITGELFF

j_gene: TRBJ2-1
v_gene: TRBV20-1
d_gene: TRBD1
abundance: -
CDR3nt: TGCAGTGCTCGACAAGGGACAGGAGCTTACAATGAGCAGTTCTTC
CDR3aa: CSARQGTGAYNEQFF

j_gene: TRBJ1-2
v_gene: TRBV27
d_gene: -
abundance: few
CDR3nt: TGTGCCAGCAGTTTAAGTGACAGCTATGGCTACACCTTC
CDR3aa: CASSLSDSYGYTF

j_gene: TRBJ2-7
v_gene: TRBV7-8
d_gene: TRBD2
abundance: few
CDR3nt: TGTGCCAGCAGCTTAACCCGGCTAGCGGGAGTCGAGCAGTACTTC
CDR3aa: CASSLTRLAGVEQYF

j_gene: TRBJ2-1
v_gene: TRBV28
d_gene: TRBD2
abundance: -
CDR3nt: TGTGCCAGCAGTCCACATCCCGGGACTAGTGGAGGGATGGGGAATGAGCAGTTCTTC
CDR3aa: CASSPHPGTSGGMGNEQFF

j_gene: TRBJ2-1
v_gene: TRBV5-1
d_gene: -
abundance: many
CDR3nt: TGCGCCAGCAGCCCTTTCCCGGGTAATGAGCAGTTCTTC
CDR3aa: CASSPFPGNEQFF

j_gene: TRBJ2-1
v_gene: TRBV12-3/TRBV12-4
d_gene: TRBD2
abundance: -
CDR3nt: TGTGCCAGCAGGTGGACTAGCGGGAGGGCCAATGAGCAGTTCTTC
CDR3aa: CASRWTSGRANEQFF

j_gene: TRBJ2-1
v_gene: TRBV27
d_gene: TRBD2
abundance: few
CDR3nt: TGTGCCAGCACTTTTACGGGACTAGCGGGAGTTGAGCAGTTCTTC
CDR3aa: CASTFTGLAGVEQFF

j_gene: TRBJ2-7
v_gene: TRBV30
d_gene: -
abundance: few
CDR3nt: TGTGCCTGGAGTGTAAGCGGGCCGACATCCTACGAGCAGTACTTC
CDR3aa: CAWSVSGPTSYEQYF

j_gene: TRBJ2-7
v_gene: TRBV6-2/TRBV6-3
d_gene: -
abundance: -
CDR3nt: TGTGCCAGCAGTTCTCCTTCGACACGAGGCGACTACGAGCAGTACTTC
CDR3aa: CASSSPSTRGDYEQYF

j_gene: TRBJ2-3
v_gene: TRBV28
d_gene: -
abundance: -
CDR3nt: TGTGCCAGCAGTTTATCTGGCAGTGCGGACACAGATACGCAGTATTTT
CDR3aa: CASSLSGSADTDTQYF

j_gene: TRBJ2-3
v_gene: TRBV12-3/TRBV12-4
d_gene: -
abundance: few
CDR3nt: TGTGCCAGCAGTTTGGCGGCCGCGATTGGCACGCAGTATTTT
CDR3aa: CASSLAAAIGTQYF

j_gene: TRBJ2-1
v_gene: TRBV7-2
d_gene: -
abundance: -
CDR3nt: TGTGCCAGCAGCGGCCGGGACCCGTACAATGAGCAGTTCTTC
CDR3aa: CASSGRDPYNEQFF

j_gene: TRBJ2-7
v_gene: TRBV5-1
d_gene: -
abundance: many
CDR3nt: TGCGCCAGCAGCTTGGGTAGGGGCGAGCAGTACTTC
CDR3aa: CASSLGRGEQYF

j_gene: TRBJ1-1
v_gene: TRBV28
d_gene: -
abundance: few
CDR3nt: TGTGCCAGCAGTCTTCTACAGGGATCCACTGAAGCTTTCTTT
CDR3aa: CASSLLQGSTEAFF

j_gene: TRBJ2-7
v_gene: TRBV28
d_gene: -
abundance: -
CDR3nt: TGTGCCATCAACAGGACTCCCTCCGAGCAGTACTTC
CDR3aa: CAINRTPSEQYF

j_gene: TRBJ2-5
v_gene: TRBV7-2
d_gene: TRBD2
abundance: -
CDR3nt: TGTGCCAGCAGCTTAGGGACTAGGTTTGATACCCAGTACTTC
CDR3aa: CASSLGTRFDTQYF

j_gene: TRBJ1-1
v_gene: TRBV11-2
d_gene: -
abundance: many
CDR3nt: TGTGCCAGCAGCTTATTGGCGGGAGAAGCTTTCTTT
CDR3aa: CASSLLAGEAFF

j_gene: TRBJ2-2
v_gene: TRBV7-2
d_gene: -
abundance: -
CDR3nt: TGTGCCAGCACCGAGGGGGGCTGGGCCGGGGAGCTGTTTTTT
CDR3aa: CASTEGGWAGELFF

j_gene: TRBJ2-7
v_gene: TRBV29-1
d_gene: TRBD1
abundance: few
CDR3nt: TGCAGCGTTGTGCACCCGACAGGGGGTGAGGAGCAGTACTTC
CDR3aa: CSVVHPTGGEEQYF

j_gene: TRBJ2-5
v_gene: TRBV28
d_gene: -
abundance: -
CDR3nt: TGTGCCAGCAGTGTAATAAAGATCCCCGCGACCCAGTACTTC
CDR3aa: CASSVIKIPATQYF

j_gene: TRBJ2-5
v_gene: TRBV28
d_gene: -
abundance: many
CDR3nt: TGTGCCAGCAGTTTAAAGCTTCGCAGAGGAGGGTCGCAGACCCAGTACTTC
CDR3aa: CASSLKLRRGGSQTQYF